This T cell receptor beta chain was sequenced for a study of technical replicates of blood from a few donors (dated by TCRdb to about 2017). CDR1 is given as SGHRS and CDR2 as YFSETQ, both from the germline V gene. V is cut back by 4 bases and J by 8 bases, with 5 bases in the junction unmatched. The CDR3, from cysteine to phenylalanine, totals 13 residues. Only the CDR3 part of the read is kept: 39 bases, read in frame from the first base. Receptor libraries were prepared by the immunoSEQ multiplex PCR assay. TCRdb took this table from immuneACCESS and kept in-frame rearrangements with V and J called. Such tables lack part of the clones; where checked against another copy, unresolved V genes explain under half of the gap, and the rest is unexplained. The sample table contains around 83,000 clones; only one count was recorded for nearly 95% of them. Clones ranked in the top ten supply roughly 0.28% of the sample.

Concerning this clone itself: Its binding antigen is unknown. Nothing much larger sits one base from this clone, and base qualities are not available.

This sequence was found in a human donor in good health. The specimen sequenced was T cells isolated from PBMCs. The sequence joins TRBV5-1 to TRBJ1-2, with TRBD1 identical over 10 junction bases. The CDR3 region: CASSPTGGLGYTF. The DNA sequence is given as TGCGCCAGCAGCCCGACAGGGGGCCTCGGCTACACCTTC.